This T cell receptor (beta chain) was obtained from a study of glioma-infiltrating T cells after dendritic cell vaccination. TCRB CDR3 was amplified from 2 ug genomic DNA or less. Amplification used 60 V beta primers and 13 J beta primers. TCRdb's table, derived via immunoSEQ multiplex PCR, lists solely in-frame clones and lacks some. The sample has 55,000 to 75,000 clones, about 79% seen once. Time point denoted: after dendritic cell vaccination, including at tumor progression/relapse. With 5 bases clipped from V and 5 bases from J, the junction kept 5 bases outside the gene matches. The germline gives CDR1 SGHTA, CDR2 FQGNSA. The CDR3 is made up of 14 amino acids.

The specimen comprised blood, sampled after dendritic cell vaccination. The sequence was obtained from a human donor with glioblastoma. The chain couples TRBV7-2 to TRBJ2-7, with 11 bases matching TRBD2. DNA for the CDR3: TGTGCCAGCAGCCCACTAGCGGGGGAAGACGAGCAGTACTTC. Its translation: CASSPLAGEDEQYF.